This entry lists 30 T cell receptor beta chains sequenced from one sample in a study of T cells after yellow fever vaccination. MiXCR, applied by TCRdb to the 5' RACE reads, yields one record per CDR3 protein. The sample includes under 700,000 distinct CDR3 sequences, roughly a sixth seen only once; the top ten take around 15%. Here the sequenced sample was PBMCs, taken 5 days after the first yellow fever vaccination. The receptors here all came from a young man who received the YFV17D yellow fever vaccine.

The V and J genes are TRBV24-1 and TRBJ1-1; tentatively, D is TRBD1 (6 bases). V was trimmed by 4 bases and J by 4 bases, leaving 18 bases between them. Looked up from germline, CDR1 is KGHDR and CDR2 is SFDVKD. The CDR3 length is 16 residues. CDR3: CATSESGEGRSTEAFF. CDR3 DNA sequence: TGTGCCACCAGTGAGTCAGGGGAGGGACGTTCCACTGAAGCTTTCTTT.

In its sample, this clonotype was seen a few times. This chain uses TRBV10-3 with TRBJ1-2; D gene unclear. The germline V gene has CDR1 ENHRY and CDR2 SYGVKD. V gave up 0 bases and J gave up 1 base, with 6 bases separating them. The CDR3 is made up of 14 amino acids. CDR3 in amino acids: CAISESGFNYGYTF. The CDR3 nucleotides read TGTGCCATCAGTGAGTCCGGGTTTAACTATGGCTACACCTTC.

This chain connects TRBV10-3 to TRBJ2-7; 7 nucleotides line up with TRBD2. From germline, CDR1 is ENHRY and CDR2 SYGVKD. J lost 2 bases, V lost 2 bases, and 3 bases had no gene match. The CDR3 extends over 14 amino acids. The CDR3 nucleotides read TGTGCCATCAGTGAGGGGGGGGTGACCTACGAGCAGTACTTC. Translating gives CAISEGGVTYEQYF.

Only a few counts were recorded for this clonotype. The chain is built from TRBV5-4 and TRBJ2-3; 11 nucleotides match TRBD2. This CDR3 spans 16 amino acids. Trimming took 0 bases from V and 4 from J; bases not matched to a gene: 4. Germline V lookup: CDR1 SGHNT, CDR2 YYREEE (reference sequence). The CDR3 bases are TGTGCCAGCAGCTTGGTAGCGGGGGGGCCCGCAGATACGCAGTATTTT. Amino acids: CASSLVAGGPADTQYF.

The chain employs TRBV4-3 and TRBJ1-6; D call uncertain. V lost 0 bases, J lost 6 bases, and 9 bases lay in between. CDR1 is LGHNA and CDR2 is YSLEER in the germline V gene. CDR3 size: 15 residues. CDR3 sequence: CASSQDPGFNSPLHF. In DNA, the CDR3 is TGCGCCAGCAGCCAAGATCCCGGGTTTAATTCACCCCTCCACTTT.

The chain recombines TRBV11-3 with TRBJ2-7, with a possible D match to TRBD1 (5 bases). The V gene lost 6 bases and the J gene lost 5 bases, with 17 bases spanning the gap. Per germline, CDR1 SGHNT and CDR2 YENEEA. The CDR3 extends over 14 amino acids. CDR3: CASSFDREPNEQYV. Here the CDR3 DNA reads TGTGCCAGCAGTTTCGACAGAGAGCCGAACGAGCAGTACGTC.

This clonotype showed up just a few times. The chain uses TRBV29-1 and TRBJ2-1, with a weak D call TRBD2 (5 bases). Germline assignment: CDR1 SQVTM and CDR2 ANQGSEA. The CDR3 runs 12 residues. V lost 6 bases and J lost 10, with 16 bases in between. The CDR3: CSVGGLIEEQFF. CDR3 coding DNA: TGCAGCGTGGGCGGGCTTATCGAGGAGCAGTTCTTC.

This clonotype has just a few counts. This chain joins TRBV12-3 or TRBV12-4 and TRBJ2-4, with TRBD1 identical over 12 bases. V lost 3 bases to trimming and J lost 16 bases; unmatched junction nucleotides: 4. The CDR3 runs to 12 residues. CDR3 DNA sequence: TGTGCCAGCAGTTTGGGGACAGGGGGCATATACTTC. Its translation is CASSLGTGGIYF.

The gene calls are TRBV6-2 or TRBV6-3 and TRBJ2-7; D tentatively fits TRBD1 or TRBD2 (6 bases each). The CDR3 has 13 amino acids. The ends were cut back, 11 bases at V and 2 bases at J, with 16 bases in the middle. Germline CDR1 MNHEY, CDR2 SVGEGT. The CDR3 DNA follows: TGTGCCTGCCGGGGGCTCCAAGCCTACGAGCAGTACTTC. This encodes CACRGLQAYEQYF.

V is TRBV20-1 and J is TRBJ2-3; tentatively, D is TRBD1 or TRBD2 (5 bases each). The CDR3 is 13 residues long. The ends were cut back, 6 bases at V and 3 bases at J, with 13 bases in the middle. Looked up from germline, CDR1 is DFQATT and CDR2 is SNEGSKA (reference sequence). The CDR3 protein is CSAGDGDTDTQYF. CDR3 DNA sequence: TGCAGTGCGGGGGACGGAGATACAGATACGCAGTATTTT.

The chain's CDR3 is CASSPSFGVVDEQFF. DNA of the CDR3: TGTGCCAGCTCACCGAGTTTCGGTGTTGTCGATGAGCAGTTCTTC. This rearrangement joins TRBV18 to TRBJ2-1; D is undetermined. The CDR3 consists of 15 residues. Between the trimmed V and J ends, which lost 3 bases and 8 bases, there was a span of 17 bases. CDR1 and CDR2 (germline): KGHSH, LQKENI.

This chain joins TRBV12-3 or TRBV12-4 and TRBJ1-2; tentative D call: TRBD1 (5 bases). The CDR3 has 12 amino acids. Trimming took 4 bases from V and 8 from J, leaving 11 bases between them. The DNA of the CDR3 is TGTGCCAGCAGTTGGGCAGGGAACGGCTACACCTTC. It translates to CASSWAGNGYTF.

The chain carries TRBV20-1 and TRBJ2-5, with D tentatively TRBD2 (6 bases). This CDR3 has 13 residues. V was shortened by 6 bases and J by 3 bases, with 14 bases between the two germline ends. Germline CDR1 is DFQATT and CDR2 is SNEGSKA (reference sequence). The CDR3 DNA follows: TGCAGTGCAGCGGGTGCGTACGAAGAGACCCAGTACTTC. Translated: CSAAGAYEETQYF.

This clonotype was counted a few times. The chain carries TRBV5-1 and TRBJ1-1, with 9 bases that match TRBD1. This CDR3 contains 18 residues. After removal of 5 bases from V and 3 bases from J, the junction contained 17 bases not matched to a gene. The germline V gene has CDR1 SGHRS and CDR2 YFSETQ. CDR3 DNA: TGCGCCAGCAGTTTTAAACAGGGGGCGGAATTTTCGGACACTGAAGCTTTCTTT. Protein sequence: CASSFKQGAEFSDTEAFF.

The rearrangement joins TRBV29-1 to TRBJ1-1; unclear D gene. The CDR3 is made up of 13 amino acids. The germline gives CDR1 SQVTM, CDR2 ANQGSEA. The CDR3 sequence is CIVSWAGNSEAFF. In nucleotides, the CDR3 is TGCATCGTGTCTTGGGCCGGTAACTCTGAAGCTTTCTTT.

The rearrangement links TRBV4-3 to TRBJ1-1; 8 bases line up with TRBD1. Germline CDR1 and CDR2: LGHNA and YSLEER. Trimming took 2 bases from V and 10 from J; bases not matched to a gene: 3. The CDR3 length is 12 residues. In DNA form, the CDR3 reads TGCGCCAGCAGCCAACCGACAGGGGTAGCTTTCTTT. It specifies CASSQPTGVAFF.

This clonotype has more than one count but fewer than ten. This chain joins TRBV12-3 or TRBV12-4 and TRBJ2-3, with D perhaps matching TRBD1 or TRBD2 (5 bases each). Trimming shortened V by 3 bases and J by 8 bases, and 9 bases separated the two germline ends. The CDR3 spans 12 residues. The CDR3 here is CASSLGPLTQYF. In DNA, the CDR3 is TGTGCCAGCAGTTTGGGACCTCTTACGCAGTATTTT.

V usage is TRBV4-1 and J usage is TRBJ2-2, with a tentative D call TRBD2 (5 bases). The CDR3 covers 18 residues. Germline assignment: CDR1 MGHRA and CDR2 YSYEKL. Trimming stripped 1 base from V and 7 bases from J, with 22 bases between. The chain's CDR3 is CASSQVFGGTGGDGELFF. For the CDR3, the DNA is TGCGCCAGCAGCCAAGTCTTTGGAGGAACCGGAGGCGACGGGGAGCTGTTTTTT.

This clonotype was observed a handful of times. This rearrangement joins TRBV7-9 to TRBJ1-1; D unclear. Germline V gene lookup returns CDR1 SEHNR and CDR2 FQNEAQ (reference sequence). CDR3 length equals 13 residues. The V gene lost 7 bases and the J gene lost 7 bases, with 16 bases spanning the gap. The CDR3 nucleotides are TGTGCCAGCACAACGCGAAGTCGCGTTGAAGCTTTCTTT. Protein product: CASTTRSRVEAFF.

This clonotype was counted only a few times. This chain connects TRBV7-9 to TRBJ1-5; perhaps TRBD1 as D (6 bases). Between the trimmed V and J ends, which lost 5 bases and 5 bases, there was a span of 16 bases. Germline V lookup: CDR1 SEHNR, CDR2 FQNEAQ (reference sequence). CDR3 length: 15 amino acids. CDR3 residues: CASSPLRGAHQPQHF. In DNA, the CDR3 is TGTGCCAGCAGCCCCCTTCGGGGGGCCCATCAGCCCCAGCATTTT.

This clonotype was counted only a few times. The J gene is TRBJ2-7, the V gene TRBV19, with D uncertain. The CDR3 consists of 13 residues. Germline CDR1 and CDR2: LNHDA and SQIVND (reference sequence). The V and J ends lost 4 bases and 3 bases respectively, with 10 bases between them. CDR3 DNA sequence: TGTGCCAGTAGTACGACACTATACTACGAGCAGTACTTC. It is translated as CASSTTLYYEQYF.

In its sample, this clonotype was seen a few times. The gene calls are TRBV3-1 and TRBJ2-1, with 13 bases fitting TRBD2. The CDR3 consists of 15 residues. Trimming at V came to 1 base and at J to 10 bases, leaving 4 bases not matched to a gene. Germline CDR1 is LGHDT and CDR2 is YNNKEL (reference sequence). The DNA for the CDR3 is TGTGCCAGCAGCCAAGGGACTAGCGGGGGCACCGAGCAGTTCTTC. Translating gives CASSQGTSGGTEQFF.

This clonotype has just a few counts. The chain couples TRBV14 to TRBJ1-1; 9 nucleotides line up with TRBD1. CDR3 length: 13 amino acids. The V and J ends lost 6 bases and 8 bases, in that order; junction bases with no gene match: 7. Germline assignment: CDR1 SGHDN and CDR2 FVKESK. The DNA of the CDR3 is TGTGCCAGCAGACCGGGACAGGGAACCGAAGCTTTCTTT. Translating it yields CASRPGQGTEAFF.

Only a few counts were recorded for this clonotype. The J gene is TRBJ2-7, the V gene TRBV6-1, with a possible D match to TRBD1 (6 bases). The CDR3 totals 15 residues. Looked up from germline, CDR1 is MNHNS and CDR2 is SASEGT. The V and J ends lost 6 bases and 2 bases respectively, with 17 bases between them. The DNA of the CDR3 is TGTGCCAGCAGGGATACAGGGACCCGTGCCTACGAGCAGTACTTC. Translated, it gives CASRDTGTRAYEQYF.

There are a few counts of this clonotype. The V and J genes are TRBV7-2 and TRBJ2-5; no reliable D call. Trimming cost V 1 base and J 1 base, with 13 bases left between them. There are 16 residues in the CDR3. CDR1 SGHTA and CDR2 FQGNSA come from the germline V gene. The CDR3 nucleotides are TGTGCCAGCAGCTTAGTTACCGGGCAGACCCAAGAGACCCAGTACTTC. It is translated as CASSLVTGQTQETQYF.

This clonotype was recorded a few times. CDR3 sequence reads: CATSDSSGETQYF. The CDR3, as DNA: TGTGCCACCAGTGATTCTAGCGGGGAGACCCAGTACTTC. The V and J genes are TRBV24-1 and TRBJ2-5; 8 nucleotides match TRBD2. Germline CDR1 and CDR2: KGHDR and SFDVKD. The CDR3 has 13 residues. The V gene end was trimmed by 2 bases and the J gene end by 5 bases; junction bases not matched to a gene: 0.

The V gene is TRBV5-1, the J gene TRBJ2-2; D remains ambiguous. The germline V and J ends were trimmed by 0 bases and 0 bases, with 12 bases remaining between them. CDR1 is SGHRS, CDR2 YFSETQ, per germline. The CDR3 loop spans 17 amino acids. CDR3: CASSLAASGPNTGELFF. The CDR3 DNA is TGCGCCAGCAGCTTGGCCGCATCAGGACCGAACACCGGGGAGCTGTTTTTT. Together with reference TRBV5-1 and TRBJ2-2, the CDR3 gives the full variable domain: KAGVTQTPRYLIKTRGQQVTLSCSPISGHRSVSWYQQTPGQGLQFLFEYFSETQRNKGNFPGRFSGRQFSNSRSEMNVSTLELGDSALYLCASSLAASGPNTGELFFGEGSRLTVL.

CDR3 DNA: TGTGCCAGCAGGCAGCACGGGGCCAGGAAGACTGAAGCTTTCTTT. This sequence encodes CASRQHGARKTEAFF. The J gene is TRBJ1-1, the V gene TRBV6-2 or TRBV6-3; a weak D match, TRBD1 (5 bases). The CDR3 has 15 residues. Looked up from germline, CDR1 is MNHEY and CDR2 is SVGEGT. Trimming removed 6 bases at V and 5 bases at J, with 19 bases between.

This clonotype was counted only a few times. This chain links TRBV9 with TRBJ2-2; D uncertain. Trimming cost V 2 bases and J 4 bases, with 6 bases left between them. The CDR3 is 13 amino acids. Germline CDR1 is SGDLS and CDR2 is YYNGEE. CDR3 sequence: CASSVDGTGELFF. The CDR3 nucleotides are TGTGCCAGCAGCGTGGACGGCACCGGGGAGCTGTTTTTT.

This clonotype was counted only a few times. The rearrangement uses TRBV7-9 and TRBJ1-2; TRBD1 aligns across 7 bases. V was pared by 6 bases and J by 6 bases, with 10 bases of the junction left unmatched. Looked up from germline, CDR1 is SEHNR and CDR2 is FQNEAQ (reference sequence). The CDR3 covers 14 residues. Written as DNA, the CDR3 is TGTGCCAGCAGACCGACAGGGTCTAGGAATGGCTACACCTTC. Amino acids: CASRPTGSRNGYTF.